This TCR beta chain was observed in a study of cytomegalovirus exposure and HLA in healthy donors. About this clone: Its antigen is undetermined.

General observations from the study: Rare TCR sequences predominated, though certain public TCRs were found in many donors.

Germline V lookup: CDR1 SEHNR, CDR2 FQNEAQ (reference sequence). Trimming cost V 6 bases and J 3 bases, with 7 bases left between them. The length of the CDR3 is 12 residues. It was with 60 Vbeta and 13 Jbeta primers that the PCR ran. TCRdb's copy holds only in-frame clones and misses some; the assay was immunoSEQ multiplex PCR. Here the sample spans around 120,000 clones, 70% to 85% being singletons. The receptor was isolated from a woman aged 55-70 years in good health and CMV-seropositive. The rearrangement links TRBV7-9 to TRBJ2-3; the D is unclear. The specimen sequenced was PBMCs. CDR3 nucleotides: TGTGCCAGCAGGGGCCGAACAGATACGCAGTATTTT. Residues: CASRGRTDTQYF. Complete variable domain (other parts from reference TRBV7-9 and TRBJ2-3): DTGVSQNPRHKITKRGQNVTFRCDPISEHNRLYWYRQTLGQGPEFLTYFQNEAQLEKSRLLSDRFSAERPKGSFSTLEIQRTEQGDSAMYLCASRGRTDTQYFGPGTRLTVL.